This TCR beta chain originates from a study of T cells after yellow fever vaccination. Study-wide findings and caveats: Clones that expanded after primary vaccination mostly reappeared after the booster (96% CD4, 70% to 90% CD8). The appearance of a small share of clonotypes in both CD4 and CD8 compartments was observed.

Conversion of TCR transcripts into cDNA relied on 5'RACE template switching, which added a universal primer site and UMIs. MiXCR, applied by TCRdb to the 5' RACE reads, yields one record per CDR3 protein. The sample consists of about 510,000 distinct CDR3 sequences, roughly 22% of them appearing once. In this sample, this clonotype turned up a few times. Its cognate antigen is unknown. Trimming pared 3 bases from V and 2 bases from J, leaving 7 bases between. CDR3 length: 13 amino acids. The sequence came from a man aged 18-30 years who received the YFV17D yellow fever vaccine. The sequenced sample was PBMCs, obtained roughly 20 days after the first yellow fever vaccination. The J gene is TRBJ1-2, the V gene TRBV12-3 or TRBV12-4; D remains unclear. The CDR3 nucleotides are TGTGCCAGCAGTTTCCCAGAAAACTATGGCTACACCTTC. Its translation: CASSFPENYGYTF.